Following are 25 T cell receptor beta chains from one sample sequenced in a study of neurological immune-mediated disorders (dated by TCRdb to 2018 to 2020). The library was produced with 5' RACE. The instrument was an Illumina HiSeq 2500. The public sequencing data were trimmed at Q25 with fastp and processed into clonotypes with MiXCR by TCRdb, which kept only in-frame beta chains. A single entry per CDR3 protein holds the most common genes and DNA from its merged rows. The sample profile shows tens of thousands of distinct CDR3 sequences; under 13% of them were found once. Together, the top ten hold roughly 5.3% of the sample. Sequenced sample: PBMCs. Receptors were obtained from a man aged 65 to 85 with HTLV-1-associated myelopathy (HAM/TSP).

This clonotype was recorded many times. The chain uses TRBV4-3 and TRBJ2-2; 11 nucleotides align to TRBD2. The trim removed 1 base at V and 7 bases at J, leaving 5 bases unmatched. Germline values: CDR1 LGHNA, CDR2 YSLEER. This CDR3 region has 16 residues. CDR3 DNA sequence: TGCGCCAGCAGCCAAGCTCTAGCGGGAGGAGGCGGGGAGCTGTTTTTT. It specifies CASSQALAGGGGELFF.

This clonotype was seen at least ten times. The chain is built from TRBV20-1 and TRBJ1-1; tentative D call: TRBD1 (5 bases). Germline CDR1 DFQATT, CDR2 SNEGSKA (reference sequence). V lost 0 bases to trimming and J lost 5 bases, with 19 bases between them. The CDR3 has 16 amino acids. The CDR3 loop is CSAREGAGRVVTEAFF. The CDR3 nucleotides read TGCAGTGCTAGAGAGGGAGCAGGGCGGGTAGTTACTGAAGCTTTCTTT.

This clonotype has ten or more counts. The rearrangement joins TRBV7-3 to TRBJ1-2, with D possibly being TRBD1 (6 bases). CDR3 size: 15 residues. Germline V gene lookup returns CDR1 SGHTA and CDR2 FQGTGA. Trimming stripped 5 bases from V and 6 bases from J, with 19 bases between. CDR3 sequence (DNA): TGTGCCAGCAGCCCAGTTGGGGGCCAGATGGATGGCTACACCTTC. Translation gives CASSPVGGQMDGYTF.

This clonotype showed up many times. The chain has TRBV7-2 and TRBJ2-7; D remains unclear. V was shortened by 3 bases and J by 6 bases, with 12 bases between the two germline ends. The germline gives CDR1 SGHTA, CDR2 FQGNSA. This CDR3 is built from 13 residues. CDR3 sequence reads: CASSFDTPGEQYF. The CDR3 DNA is TGTGCCAGCAGCTTTGACACTCCAGGCGAGCAGTACTTC.

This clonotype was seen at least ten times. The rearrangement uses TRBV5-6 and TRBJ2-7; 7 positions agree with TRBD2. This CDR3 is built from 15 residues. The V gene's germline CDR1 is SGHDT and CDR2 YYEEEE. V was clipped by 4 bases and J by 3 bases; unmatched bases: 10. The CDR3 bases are TGTGCCAGCAGCCGTCAGGACGGGAGGAACTACGAGCAGTACTTC. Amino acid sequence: CASSRQDGRNYEQYF.

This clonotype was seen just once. The CDR3 DNA is TGTACCCGCACATGGAGCAGTACGCAGTATTTT. This gives the protein CTRTWSSTQYF. V is TRBV2 and J is TRBJ2-3, with D uncertain. Germline V gene data show CDR1 as SNHLY and CDR2 as FYNNEI. The CDR3 covers 11 residues. Combining the CDR3 with reference TRBV2 and TRBJ2-3 gives the whole variable domain EPEVTQTPSHQVTQMGQEVILRCVPISNHLYFYWYRQILGQKVEFLVSFYNNEISEKSEIFDDQFSVERPDGSNFTLKIRSTKLEDSAMYFCTRTWSSTQYFGPGTRLTVL.

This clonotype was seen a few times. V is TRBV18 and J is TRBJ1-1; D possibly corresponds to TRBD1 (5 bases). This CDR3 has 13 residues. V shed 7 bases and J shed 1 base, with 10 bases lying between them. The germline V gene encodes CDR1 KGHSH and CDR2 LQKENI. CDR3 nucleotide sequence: TGTGCCAGCTTAGTTGGACAGAACACTGAAGCTTTCTTT. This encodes CASLVGQNTEAFF.

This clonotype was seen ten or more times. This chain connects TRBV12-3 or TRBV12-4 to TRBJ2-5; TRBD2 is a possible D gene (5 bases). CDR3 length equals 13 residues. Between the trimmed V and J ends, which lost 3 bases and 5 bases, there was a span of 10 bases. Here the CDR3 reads CASSLNPGETQYF. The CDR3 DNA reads TGTGCCAGCAGTTTGAACCCGGGGGAGACCCAGTACTTC.

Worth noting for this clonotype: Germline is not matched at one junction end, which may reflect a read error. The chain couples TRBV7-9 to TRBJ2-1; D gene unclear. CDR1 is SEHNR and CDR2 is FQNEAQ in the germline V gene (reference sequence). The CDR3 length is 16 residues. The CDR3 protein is CANSLCESLSYNEQFF. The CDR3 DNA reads TGTGCCAACAGCTTATGTGAATCCCTCTCCTACAATGAGCAGTTCTTC.

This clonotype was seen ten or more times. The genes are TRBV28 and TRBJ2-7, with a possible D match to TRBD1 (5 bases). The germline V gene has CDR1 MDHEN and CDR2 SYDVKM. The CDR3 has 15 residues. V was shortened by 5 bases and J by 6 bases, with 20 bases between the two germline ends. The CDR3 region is CASSPGPEGLREQYF. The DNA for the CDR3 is TGTGCCAGCAGTCCAGGGCCGGAAGGTCTTCGCGAGCAGTACTTC.

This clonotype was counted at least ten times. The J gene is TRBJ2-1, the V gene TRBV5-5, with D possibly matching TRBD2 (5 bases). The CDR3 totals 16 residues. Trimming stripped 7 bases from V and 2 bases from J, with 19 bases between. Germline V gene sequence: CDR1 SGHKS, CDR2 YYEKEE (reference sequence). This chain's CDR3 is CASSRSEALAYNEQFF. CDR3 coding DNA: TGTGCCAGCTCGCGGTCGGAGGCCCTTGCCTACAATGAGCAGTTCTTC.

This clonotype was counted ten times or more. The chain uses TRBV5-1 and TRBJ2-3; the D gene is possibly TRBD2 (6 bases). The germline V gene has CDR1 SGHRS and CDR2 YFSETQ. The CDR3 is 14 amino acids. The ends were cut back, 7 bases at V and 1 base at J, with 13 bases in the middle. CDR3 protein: CASAGSARTDTQYF. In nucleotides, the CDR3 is TGCGCCAGCGCGGGGAGTGCGCGCACAGATACGCAGTATTTT.

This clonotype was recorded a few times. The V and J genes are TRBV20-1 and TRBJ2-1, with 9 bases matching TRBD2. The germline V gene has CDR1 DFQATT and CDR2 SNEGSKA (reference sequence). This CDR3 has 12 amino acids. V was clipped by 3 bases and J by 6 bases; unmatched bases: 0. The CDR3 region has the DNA TGCAGTGCTAGGGGACTAGCCAATGAGCAGTTCTTC. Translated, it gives CSARGLANEQFF.

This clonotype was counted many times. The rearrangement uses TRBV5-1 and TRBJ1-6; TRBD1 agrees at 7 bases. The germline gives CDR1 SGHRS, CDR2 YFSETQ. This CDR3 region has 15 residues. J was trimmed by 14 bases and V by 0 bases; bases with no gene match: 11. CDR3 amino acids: CASSLEAGTQGALHF. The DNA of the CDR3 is TGCGCCAGCAGCTTGGAGGCCGGAACCCAGGGGGCCCTCCACTTT.

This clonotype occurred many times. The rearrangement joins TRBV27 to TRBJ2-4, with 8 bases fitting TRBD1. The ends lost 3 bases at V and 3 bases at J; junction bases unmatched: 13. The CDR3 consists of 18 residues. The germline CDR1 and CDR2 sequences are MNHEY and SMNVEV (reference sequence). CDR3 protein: CASSLTGQGELGKNIQYF. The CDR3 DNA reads TGTGCCAGCAGTTTGACTGGACAGGGTGAATTGGGCAAAAACATTCAGTACTTC.

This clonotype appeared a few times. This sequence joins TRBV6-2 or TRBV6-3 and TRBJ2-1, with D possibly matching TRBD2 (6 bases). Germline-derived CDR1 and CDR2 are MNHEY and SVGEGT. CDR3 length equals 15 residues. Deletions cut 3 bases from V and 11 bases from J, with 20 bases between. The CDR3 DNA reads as TGTGCCAGCAGTTATCGGGCGGGGACGACAATGAAGCAGTTCTTC. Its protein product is CASSYRAGTTMKQFF.

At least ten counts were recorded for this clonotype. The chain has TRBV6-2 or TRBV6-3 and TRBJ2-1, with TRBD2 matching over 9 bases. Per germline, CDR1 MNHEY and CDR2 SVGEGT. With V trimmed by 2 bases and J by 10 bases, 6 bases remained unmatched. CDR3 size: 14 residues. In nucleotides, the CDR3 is TGTGCCAGCAGTTACGGGACTAGCATCGGCGAGCAGTTCTTC. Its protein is CASSYGTSIGEQFF.

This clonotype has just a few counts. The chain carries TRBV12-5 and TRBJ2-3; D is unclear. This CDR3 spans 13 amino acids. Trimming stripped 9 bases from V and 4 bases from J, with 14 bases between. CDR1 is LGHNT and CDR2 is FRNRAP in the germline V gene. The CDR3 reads CARHRWLPDTQYF. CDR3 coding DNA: TGTGCTAGACATAGGTGGCTGCCAGATACGCAGTATTTT.

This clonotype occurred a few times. CDR3 amino acids: CASRGLRHAGETQYF. As DNA, the CDR3 is TGTGCCAGCCGGGGCCTTCGACACGCCGGGGAGACCCAGTACTTC. V usage is TRBV11-2 and J usage is TRBJ2-5; D may correspond to TRBD1 or TRBD2 (5 bases each). This CDR3 is built from 15 residues. The V gene lost 8 bases and the J gene lost 5 bases, with 21 bases spanning the gap. Germline CDR1 SGHAT, CDR2 FQNNGV.

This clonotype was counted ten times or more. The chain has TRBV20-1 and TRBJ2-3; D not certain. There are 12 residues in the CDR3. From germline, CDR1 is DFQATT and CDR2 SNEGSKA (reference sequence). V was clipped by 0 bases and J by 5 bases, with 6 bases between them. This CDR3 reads CSARDPLDTQYF. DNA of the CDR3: TGCAGTGCTAGAGACCCACTAGATACGCAGTATTTT.

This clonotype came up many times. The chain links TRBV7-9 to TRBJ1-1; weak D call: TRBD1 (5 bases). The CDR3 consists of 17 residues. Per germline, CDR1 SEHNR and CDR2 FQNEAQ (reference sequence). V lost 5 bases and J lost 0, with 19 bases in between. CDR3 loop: CASSMQMTVKMNTEAFF. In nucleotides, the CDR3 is TGTGCCAGCAGCATGCAGATGACAGTTAAAATGAACACTGAAGCTTTCTTT. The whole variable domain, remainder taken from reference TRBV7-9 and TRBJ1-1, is DTGVSQNPRHKITKRGQNVTFRCDPISEHNRLYWYRQTLGQGPEFLTYFQNEAQLEKSRLLSDRFSAERPKGSFSTLEIQRTEQGDSAMYLCASSMQMTVKMNTEAFFGQGTRLTVV.

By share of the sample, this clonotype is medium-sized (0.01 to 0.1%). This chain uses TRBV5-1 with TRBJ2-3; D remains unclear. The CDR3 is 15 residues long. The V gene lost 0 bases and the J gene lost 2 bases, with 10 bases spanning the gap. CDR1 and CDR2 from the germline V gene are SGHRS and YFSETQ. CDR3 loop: CASSLDVFLTDTQYF. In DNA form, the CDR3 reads TGCGCCAGCAGCTTGGATGTCTTTCTCACAGATACGCAGTATTTT.

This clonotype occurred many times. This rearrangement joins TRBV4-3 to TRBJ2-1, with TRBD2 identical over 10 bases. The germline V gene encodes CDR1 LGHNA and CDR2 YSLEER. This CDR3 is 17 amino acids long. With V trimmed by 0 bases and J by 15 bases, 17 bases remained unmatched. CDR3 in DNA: TGCGCCAGCAGCCAAGACCCCCAGAGCGGGAGGGACGATTCGCTGTTCTTC. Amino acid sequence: CASSQDPQSGRDDSLFF.

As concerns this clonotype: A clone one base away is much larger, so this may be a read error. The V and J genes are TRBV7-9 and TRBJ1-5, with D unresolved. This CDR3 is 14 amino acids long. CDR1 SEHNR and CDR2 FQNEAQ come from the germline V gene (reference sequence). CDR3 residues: CASSLGSVGQSQHF. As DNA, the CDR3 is TGTGCCAGCAGCTTGGGTAGCGTTGGTCAGTCCCAGCATTTT. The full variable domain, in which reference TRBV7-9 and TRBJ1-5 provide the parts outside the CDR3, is DTGVSQNPRHKITKRGQNVTFRCDPISEHNRLYWYRQTLGQGPEFLTYFQNEAQLEKSRLLSDRFSAERPKGSFSTLEIQRTEQGDSAMYLCASSLGSVGQSQHFGDGTRLSIL.

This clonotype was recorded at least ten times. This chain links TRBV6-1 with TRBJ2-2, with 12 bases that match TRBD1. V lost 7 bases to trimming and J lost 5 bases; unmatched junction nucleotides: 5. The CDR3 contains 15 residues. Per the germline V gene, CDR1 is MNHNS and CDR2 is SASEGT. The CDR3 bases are TGTGCCAGCACCAGGGACAGGGGGCGAACCGGGGAGCTGTTTTTT. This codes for CASTRDRGRTGELFF.